These 30 T cell receptor beta chains came from one sample sequenced in a study of prognosis after radiotherapy for stage I lung cancer. The study amplified the TCR beta CDR3 region from genomic DNA. This amplification was carried out by two rounds of multiplex PCR. The use of primers specific to each TRBV and TRBJ gene characterized first-round PCR. TCRdb re-called the multiplex PCR reads with MiXCR, one entry per CDR3 protein. The sample yields about 28,000 distinct CDR3 sequences, about 45% seen once. The sample in question was PBMCs, obtained before or after stereotactic body radiation therapy (not recorded which). The receptor set was obtained from a donor over 45 with non-small cell lung cancer.

In its sample, this clonotype was seen many times. The chain carries TRBV19 and TRBJ2-2; a possible D gene is TRBD2 (5 bases). The V and J ends lost 5 bases and 10 bases respectively, with 8 bases between them. This CDR3 has 11 residues. In germline, CDR1 is LNHDA, CDR2 SQIVND (reference sequence). In DNA, the CDR3 is TGTGCCAGTAGTGGGAGAACGGAGCTGTTTTTT. It is translated as CASSGRTELFF.

This clonotype is labeled as medium-sized (0.01 to 0.1%). This chain connects TRBV27 to TRBJ2-2, with TRBD2 as a possible D gene (6 bases). V was pared by 9 bases and J by 4 bases, with 9 bases between. This CDR3 comprises 12 residues. The germline V gene encodes CDR1 MNHEY and CDR2 SMNVEV (reference sequence). The CDR3 sequence: CASGRPTGELFF. CDR3 nucleotide sequence: TGTGCCAGTGGGAGGCCCACCGGGGAGCTGTTTTTT.

Regarding this clonotype: A junction end diverges from the germline sequence, so it may reflect a read error. The rearrangement links TRBV6-1 to TRBJ1-1, with unresolved D. This CDR3 is built from 11 residues. Germline loops: CDR1 MNHNS, CDR2 SASEGT. As DNA, the CDR3 is TGTTCCAGCAGTCGGAGCTTACGTGCTTTCTTT. This encodes CSSSRSLRAFF.

The V gene is TRBV7-2, the J gene TRBJ1-1; D is uncertain. The CDR3 is made up of 14 amino acids. Germline values: CDR1 SGHTA, CDR2 FQGNSA. Trimming left V 7 bases short and J 1 base short, with 13 bases between. The CDR3, as DNA: TGTGCCAGCACCAACACAGTTACGAACACTGAAGCTTTCTTT. Protein: CASTNTVTNTEAFF.

This rearrangement joins TRBV2 to TRBJ2-6; D may be TRBD2 (5 bases). This CDR3 is built from 15 residues. CDR1 SNHLY and CDR2 FYNNEI come from the germline V gene. V was pared by 9 bases and J by 3 bases, with 15 bases between. The CDR3 region has the DNA TGTGCCAGTAGCCATACTAGTAATGGGGCCAACGTCCTGACTTTC. As protein: CASSHTSNGANVLTF.

The chain recombines TRBV19 with TRBJ2-2, with a tentative D call TRBD1 (6 bases). Germline lookup yields CDR1 LNHDA and CDR2 SQIVND (reference sequence). Trimming took off 9 bases at V and 2 bases at J, with 10 bases between the two ends. This CDR3 has 13 residues. The CDR3 nucleotides are TGTGCCAGCGGACAGAGAAACACCGGGGAGCTGTTTTTT. It is translated as CASGQRNTGELFF.

This clonotype has ten or more counts. The chain carries TRBV12-3 or TRBV12-4 and TRBJ2-5, with D possibly matching TRBD1 (6 bases). The ends were cut back, 5 bases at V and 1 base at J, with 14 bases in the middle. CDR3 size: 15 residues. The CDR3: CASSVDSIGQETQYF. DNA for the CDR3: TGTGCCAGCAGTGTGGACAGTATTGGCCAAGAGACCCAGTACTTC.

As concerns this clonotype: This may stem from a read error, because a much larger clone lies one nucleotide away. The chain carries TRBV19 and TRBJ2-1, with no clear D. CDR3 length equals 16 residues. V lost 5 bases, J lost 0 bases, and 14 bases lay in between. Germline V gene data show CDR1 as LNHDA and CDR2 as SQIVND (reference sequence). The CDR3, as DNA: TGTGCCAGTAGTGTAAAACAGAAAAGCTCCTACAATGAGCAGTTCTTC. It yields the protein CASSVKQKSSYNEQFF.

The rearrangement joins TRBV19 to TRBJ1-6; 11 bases match TRBD1. V lost 6 bases and J lost 9; bases outside the gene matches: 19. The CDR3 length is 19 residues. In germline, CDR1 is LNHDA, CDR2 SQIVND (reference sequence). The CDR3 here is CASSPEFLDRGLSGSPLHF. The CDR3 DNA sequence: TGTGCCAGTAGCCCCGAGTTTTTGGACAGGGGGCTAAGTGGTTCACCCCTCCACTTT.

This clonotype was counted at least ten times. The genes are TRBV18 and TRBJ2-1; D not resolved. The CDR3 is 13 residues long. Trimming removed 1 base from V and 8 bases from J, with 9 bases in between. CDR1 and CDR2 (germline): KGHSH, LQKENI. Here the CDR3 DNA reads TGTGCCAGCTCACCACTGGACGGGTATGAGCAGTTCTTC. Encoded protein: CASSPLDGYEQFF.

As for this clonotype: Possible read error: a much larger clone is one base away. The CDR3 reads CASSHLRGYTF. The CDR3 DNA reads as TGTGCCAGCAGTCACCTCCGGGGCTACACCTTC. The J gene is TRBJ1-2, the V gene TRBV6-1; no definite D call. The V gene's germline CDR1 is MNHNS and CDR2 SASEGT. The CDR3 covers 11 residues. V dropped 5 bases and J dropped 8 bases, with 9 bases sitting between them.

V gene TRBV4-1 combines with J gene TRBJ1-4; D is possibly TRBD1 (6 bases). This CDR3 has 19 amino acids. V was cut by 2 bases and J by 0 bases, with 19 bases left in between. Germline V CDR1 and CDR2: MGHRA, YSYEKL. The DNA for the CDR3 is TGCGCCAGCAGCCAACGCCTGCCGGGACAACTTGCAACTAATGAAAAACTGTTTTTT. Translated, it gives CASSQRLPGQLATNEKLFF.

The table lists this clonotype with many counts. J is TRBJ2-2 and V is TRBV12-3 or TRBV12-4; a possible D gene is TRBD1 (5 bases). V shed 5 bases and J shed 1 base, with 17 bases lying between them. The CDR3 has 17 residues. The CDR3 DNA reads TGTGCCAGCAGTCAAGCCCCGACAGAGCAGAACACCGGGGAGCTGTTTTTT. It specifies CASSQAPTEQNTGELFF.

The genes are TRBV7-9 and TRBJ2-7, with 7 bases identical to TRBD1. Germline V lookup: CDR1 SEHNR, CDR2 FQNEAQ (reference sequence). V lost 5 bases, J lost 1 base, and 2 bases stayed unmatched. The CDR3 is 13 amino acids. Written as DNA, the CDR3 is TGTGCCAGCAGCGACAGGGCTTCCTACGAGCAGTACTTC. Translated: CASSDRASYEQYF.

This clonotype was recorded many times. The gene calls are TRBV20-1 and TRBJ1-6; D perhaps matches TRBD1 (5 bases). Between the trimmed V and J ends, which lost 2 bases and 6 bases, there was a span of 11 bases. Germline CDR1 reads DFQATT; CDR2 reads SNEGSKA (reference sequence). The CDR3 loop spans 14 amino acids. The CDR3 here is CSARNRQGNSPLHF. CDR3 bases: TGCAGTGCTAGAAATAGGCAGGGTAATTCACCCCTCCACTTT.

This clonotype qualifies as medium-sized (0.01 to 0.1%). This chain connects TRBV28 to TRBJ2-2; D call uncertain. Trimming left V 5 bases short and J 0 bases short, with 10 bases between. CDR1 MDHEN and CDR2 SYDVKM come from the germline V gene. This CDR3 region has 15 residues. The CDR3 loop reads CASSRRSPNTGELFF. Here the CDR3 DNA reads TGTGCCAGCAGTCGTCGGAGTCCGAACACCGGGGAGCTGTTTTTT.

Worth noting for this clonotype: A far larger clone is one nucleotide away, so this likely arose from a read error. Because the CDR3 is missing its conserved closing phenylalanine or tryptophan, this is likely a read error. The gene calls are TRBV6-8 and TRBJ2-7; TRBD2 is a possible D gene (5 bases). V dropped 7 bases and J dropped 5 bases, with 18 bases sitting between them. Germline CDR1 MNHGY, CDR2 SAAAGT. This CDR3 spans 14 amino acids. CDR3 sequence (DNA): TGTGCCAGCACCATAGACACTTACGGGAACGAGCAGTACTTA. Amino acids: CASTIDTYGNEQYL.

This clonotype has at least ten counts. This sequence may be a read error, since a much larger clone differs from it by one base. This sequence joins TRBV6-1 and TRBJ1-2, with D possibly matching TRBD1 (6 bases). Germline CDR1 is MNHNS and CDR2 is SASEGT. The CDR3 contains 14 residues. The CDR3 sequence is CASTLDRVPYGCTF. Written as DNA, the CDR3 is TGTGCCAGCACCCTGGACAGAGTGCCCTATGGCTGCACCTTC.

This clonotype was counted many times. A far bigger clonotype differs at one base, so this is likely a read error. CDR3 DNA: TGTGCCAGCAGTTCCGGACTAGCGGGAGCCAAAAACACCGGGGAGCTGTTTTTT. Translated: CASSSGLAGAKNTGELFF. The rearrangement joins TRBV6-5 to TRBJ2-2; 13 bases line up with TRBD2. The germline V gene encodes CDR1 MNHEY and CDR2 SVGAGI. CDR3 length: 18 amino acids. J lost 2 bases, V lost 4 bases, and 7 bases had no gene match.

The table lists this clonotype with a count of one. The V and J genes are TRBV19 and TRBJ2-1, with 13 bases identical to TRBD2. The length of the CDR3 is 16 residues. CDR1 and CDR2 from the germline V gene are LNHDA and SQIVND (reference sequence). Losses at the gene ends were 6 bases for V and 6 bases for J; bases not matched to a gene: 8. The CDR3 bases are TGTGCCAGTAGGCTTCAGACTAGCGGGAGGACCAATGAGCAGTTCTTC. This translates into CASRLQTSGRTNEQFF.

There are many counts of this clonotype. A much more abundant neighbour one base away suggests this may be a read error. The chain links TRBV3-1 to TRBJ2-7; no reliable D call. Germline V lookup: CDR1 LGHDT, CDR2 YNNKEL (reference sequence). This CDR3 has 12 residues. V lost 7 bases and J lost 3, with 10 bases in between. In DNA, the CDR3 is TGTGCCAGCATCCGGAATGTCTACGAGCAGTACTTC. This encodes CASIRNVYEQYF.

The V gene is TRBV27, the J gene TRBJ2-2; the D gene is possibly TRBD1 (6 bases). V lost 7 bases to trimming and J lost 7 bases, with 13 bases between them. This CDR3 spans 13 amino acids. The germline gives CDR1 MNHEY, CDR2 SMNVEV (reference sequence). CDR3 in amino acids: CASNLQGYGELFF. CDR3 nucleotides: TGTGCCAGCAATCTTCAGGGGTACGGGGAGCTGTTTTTT.

Many counts were recorded for this clonotype. The chain joins TRBV5-4 to TRBJ2-7; D possibly corresponds to TRBD1 (8 bases). CDR1 is SGHNT, CDR2 YYREEE, per germline (reference sequence). The length of the CDR3 is 13 residues. V was trimmed by 7 bases and J by 5 bases, leaving 16 bases between them. The CDR3 protein is CASHRGGAHEQYF. Written as DNA, the CDR3 is TGTGCCAGCCACAGGGGGGGTGCACACGAGCAGTACTTC.

The count of this clonotype is one. V usage is TRBV20-1 and J usage is TRBJ2-2; TRBD1 aligns across 9 bases. The V segment lost 2 bases and the J segment 8 bases; nucleotides outside the gene matches: 9. This CDR3 has 15 amino acids. Germline V gene lookup returns CDR1 DFQATT and CDR2 SNEGSKA (reference sequence). DNA for the CDR3: TGCAGTGCTAGAAACCGGGACAGGGCCTTTGGGGAGCTGTTTTTT. This encodes CSARNRDRAFGELFF.

The rearrangement links TRBV18 to TRBJ1-1, with 10 bases fitting TRBD1. With V trimmed by 1 base and J by 0 bases, 8 bases remained unmatched. Germline CDR1 is KGHSH and CDR2 is LQKENI. This CDR3 contains 18 residues. CDR3 protein: CASSPRVGTGELNTEAFF. In DNA form, the CDR3 reads TGTGCCAGCTCACCACGAGTCGGGACAGGGGAACTGAACACTGAAGCTTTCTTT.

In this sample, this clonotype turned up a few times. This sequence is one base from a far larger clone and is likely a read error. The CDR3 sequence is CASSLAVDTEAFF. In nucleotides, the CDR3 is TGTGCCAGCAGCTTAGCAGTCGACACTGAAGCTTTCTTT. The chain carries TRBV7-9 and TRBJ1-1; D remains ambiguous. V lost 0 bases to trimming and J lost 3 bases, with 5 bases between them. The CDR3 length is 13 residues. Germline V gene lookup returns CDR1 SEHNR and CDR2 FQNEAQ (reference sequence).

The chain employs TRBV11-3 and TRBJ2-1, with 9 bases aligning to TRBD2. The CDR3 contains 16 residues. Germline assignment: CDR1 SGHNT and CDR2 YENEEA. The V and J ends lost 0 bases and 7 bases, in that order; junction bases with no gene match: 7. The CDR3 protein is CASSLDPTRGGNEQFF. The CDR3 DNA reads TGTGCCAGCAGCTTAGATCCGACGCGGGGGGGGAATGAGCAGTTCTTC.

The chain carries TRBV14 and TRBJ1-1; 7 nucleotides line up with TRBD1. Germline loops: CDR1 SGHDN, CDR2 FVKESK. Trimming removed 7 bases from V and 5 bases from J; junction bases left unmatched: 10. This CDR3 comprises 14 residues. This CDR3 is CASTPLDRETEAFF. The DNA for the CDR3 is TGTGCCAGCACCCCACTCGACAGGGAGACTGAAGCTTTCTTT.

Of note for this clonotype: A read error is possible here, since a much larger clone lies one base away. This sequence joins TRBV10-3 and TRBJ2-6; TRBD1 agrees at 7 bases. Trimming took 4 bases from V and 0 from J; bases not matched to a gene: 6. This CDR3 region has 17 residues. In germline, CDR1 is ENHRY, CDR2 SYGVKD. CDR3 nucleotides: TGTGCCATCAGTGTGGGACAGTGGGCCTCTGGGGCCAACGTCCTGACTTTC. Encoded protein: CAISVGQWASGANVLTF.

The gene calls are TRBV12-3 or TRBV12-4 and TRBJ1-5, with unresolved D. Trimming took 6 bases from V and 3 from J, leaving 9 bases between them. This CDR3 is 13 amino acids long. CDR3 region: CASSPLINQPQHF. The DNA of the CDR3 is TGTGCCAGCAGCCCCCTTATCAATCAGCCCCAGCATTTT.